Below are 14 T cell receptor beta chains sequenced from a single sample in a study of T-cell memory formation after mild COVID-19 (dated by TCRdb to 2020 to 2023). Libraries were prepared through 5' RACE. Sequenced using an Illumina NovaSeq 6000. The raw public data were reprocessed by TCRdb itself: fastp quality trimming at Q25, MiXCR clonotype calling, in-frame beta chains only. One record per CDR3 amino acid sequence lists the most common genes and DNA. Within this sample are around 300,000 distinct CDR3 sequences, with less than 20% of them counted one time only. In total, the top ten clones hold roughly 20% of the sample. Material: PBMCs or a T cell subset sorted from them (not recorded which). The origin of the receptors is a man between 18 and 29 years old who had mild COVID-19 (a few samples of this study predate the infection). The sample titles of this study are shuffled in the database, so cell type and time point are left out; the donor was told from shared clones.

The table lists this clonotype with a few counts. The chain employs TRBV7-9 and TRBJ2-5; D is possibly TRBD1 (5 bases). In germline, CDR1 is SEHNR, CDR2 FQNEAQ (reference sequence). The V end lost 7 bases, the J end lost 2 bases, and 17 bases lay between the germline ends. The CDR3 consists of 15 residues. CDR3 sequence reads: CASTPRVGRQETQYF. In DNA form, the CDR3 reads TGTGCCAGCACCCCCAGGGTAGGCCGGCAAGAGACCCAGTACTTC.

The V gene is TRBV7-9, the J gene TRBJ1-2, with 7 bases matching TRBD1. V shed 5 bases, J shed 6 bases, and the junction held 9 bases outside the gene matches. Germline V CDR1 and CDR2: SEHNR, FQNEAQ (reference sequence). CDR3 length: 14 residues. The CDR3 sequence is CASSVHQGEDGYTF. The CDR3 DNA sequence: TGTGCCAGCAGCGTCCATCAGGGGGAGGATGGCTACACCTTC.

The sample holds a few counts of this clonotype. The chain employs TRBV6-2 or TRBV6-3 and TRBJ2-5, with D maybe TRBD1 (5 bases). V was trimmed by 6 bases and J by 1 base, leaving 9 bases between them. The CDR3 length is 13 residues. The germline CDR1 and CDR2 sequences are MNHEY and SVGEGT. CDR3 amino acids: CASRGQIQETQYF. The CDR3 coding sequence is TGTGCCAGCAGAGGACAAATCCAAGAGACCCAGTACTTC.

The chain employs TRBV4-3 and TRBJ1-1, with a weak D call TRBD1 (6 bases). This CDR3 is built from 19 residues. Per germline, CDR1 LGHNA and CDR2 YSLEER. Between the trimmed V and J ends, which lost 0 bases and 5 bases, there was a span of 25 bases. CDR3 in DNA: TGCGCCAGCAGCCAAGATCACCAGGAACAGGGAGCGTTGGGGACTGAAGCTTTCTTT. Translated, it gives CASSQDHQEQGALGTEAFF.

The V gene is TRBV7-2, the J gene TRBJ2-7; D possibly corresponds to TRBD2 (6 bases). The CDR3 is 14 amino acids. CDR1 and CDR2 from the germline V gene are SGHTA and FQGNSA. Trimming took 4 bases from V and 2 from J, leaving 12 bases between them. The CDR3, as DNA: TGTGCCAGCAGCTGGGTGGAGGGGCCCTACGAGCAGTACGTC. Encoded protein: CASSWVEGPYEQYV.

The rearrangement uses TRBV7-9 and TRBJ1-2; D not resolved. The CDR3 totals 13 residues. The V end lost 3 bases, the J end lost 7 bases, and 12 bases lay between the germline ends. The germline CDR1 and CDR2 sequences are SEHNR and FQNEAQ (reference sequence). Written as DNA, the CDR3 is TGTGCCAGCAGCTTTTCGGCCACCTCTGGCTACACCTTC. This codes for CASSFSATSGYTF.

This clonotype appeared a few times. The genes are TRBV7-2 and TRBJ1-2; D ambiguous. The CDR3 is 14 residues long. V shed 7 bases and J shed 5 bases, with 17 bases lying between them. Germline V gene lookup returns CDR1 SGHTA and CDR2 FQGNSA. CDR3: CASTGAPGFYGYTF. CDR3 nucleotides: TGTGCCAGCACCGGAGCCCCTGGTTTTTATGGCTACACCTTC. The full variable domain, in which reference TRBV7-2 and TRBJ1-2 provide the parts outside the CDR3, is GAGVSQSPSNKVTEKGKDVELRCDPISGHTALYWYRQSLGQGLEFLIYFQGNSAPDKSGLPSDRFSAERTGGSVSTLTIQRTQQEDSAVYLCASTGAPGFYGYTFGSGTRLTVV.

This chain joins TRBV7-2 and TRBJ2-7, with 9 positions matching TRBD1. Germline trimming cut 2 bases from V and 5 bases from J; bases unmatched to any gene: 7. Germline-derived CDR1 and CDR2 are SGHTA and FQGNSA. There are 15 residues in the CDR3. CDR3 sequence: CASSLMGQGIDEQYF. The CDR3 bases are TGTGCCAGCAGCTTAATGGGACAGGGTATCGACGAGCAGTACTTC.

V gene TRBV15 combines with J gene TRBJ2-5; D is unresolved. Looked up from germline, CDR1 is LNHNV and CDR2 is YYDKDF (reference sequence). The CDR3 loop spans 15 amino acids. Trimming cost V 1 base and J 2 bases, with 11 bases left between them. This CDR3 is CATSRGSSIQETQYF. In DNA, the CDR3 is TGTGCCACCAGCAGAGGATCTTCAATTCAAGAGACCCAGTACTTC.

This clonotype was recorded a few times. The genes are TRBV7-2 and TRBJ2-3, with D unresolved. V lost 5 bases, J lost 5 bases, and 11 bases lay in between. CDR1 is SGHTA, CDR2 FQGNSA, per germline. The CDR3 loop spans 13 amino acids. The CDR3 protein is CASSPHWGDTQYF. CDR3 DNA sequence: TGTGCCAGCAGCCCGCATTGGGGAGATACGCAGTATTTT.

The J gene is TRBJ1-2, the V gene TRBV5-1; D possibly corresponds to TRBD1 (6 bases). This CDR3 comprises 13 residues. Germline V gives CDR1 SGHRS, CDR2 YFSETQ. Trimming left V 4 bases short and J 8 bases short, with 15 bases between. The CDR3 DNA follows: TGCGCCAGCAGCCCCACAGGGAATGGCGGCTACACCTTC. Translating gives CASSPTGNGGYTF.

This clonotype was seen only a few times. This chain joins TRBV10-2 and TRBJ2-7; tentative D call: TRBD1 (5 bases). This CDR3 is 12 amino acids long. Trimming took off 2 bases at V and 5 bases at J, with 7 bases between the two ends. Germline CDR1 reads WSHSY; CDR2 reads SAAADI. As DNA, the CDR3 is TGCGCCAGCAGTGAGATAGGGGACGAGCAGTACGTC. Translated, it gives CASSEIGDEQYV.

In this sample, this clonotype turned up many times. This chain joins TRBV27 and TRBJ1-6, with D perhaps matching TRBD1 (5 bases). CDR3 length: 15 residues. CDR1 and CDR2 (germline): MNHEY, SMNVEV (reference sequence). V lost 8 bases and J 7 bases, leaving 18 bases between the germline ends. CDR3 loop: CASLPSWGGNSPLHF. CDR3 coding DNA: TGTGCCAGCCTTCCGTCATGGGGCGGGAATTCACCCCTCCACTTT.

CDR3 nucleotide sequence: TGTGCCAGCTATAAAGACAGGGTGTATGAAAAACTGTTTTTT. Translation: CASYKDRVYEKLFF. The chain employs TRBV28 and TRBJ1-4; 7 bases are shared with TRBD1. Germline CDR1 is MDHEN and CDR2 is SYDVKM. V was clipped by 8 bases and J by 6 bases; unmatched bases: 9. CDR3 length: 14 residues.